These 30 T cell receptor beta chains share one sample of origin, sequenced in a study of T cell changes during pregnancy in multiple sclerosis. Sequencing used immunoSEQ multiplex PCR; TCRdb keeps in-frame clones, though not all of them. Among 50,000 to 80,000 clones listed, approximately 92% were seen once. This material consisted of peripheral blood, taken in the second trimester of pregnancy. The source is a female donor with multiple sclerosis, enrolled in a pregnancy study.

The chain uses TRBV7-7 and TRBJ2-1; TRBD1 might be the D (6 bases). Trimming left V 4 bases short and J 0 bases short, with 10 bases between. This CDR3 has 15 amino acids. Germline CDR1 SSHAT, CDR2 FNYEAQ (reference sequence). The CDR3 DNA is TGTGCCAGCAGCTCAGCGGACAGCTCCTACAATGAGCAGTTCTTC. Amino acid sequence: CASSSADSSYNEQFF.

This clone was seen a single time. V usage is TRBV18 and J usage is TRBJ2-5, with D possibly TRBD2 on 6 matching bases. The end of the DNA fits TRBJ2-7 better, so the J call may be wrong. Germline-derived CDR1 and CDR2 are KGHSH and LQKENI. CDR3 size: 14 residues. The CDR3 bases are TGTGCCAGCTCGGGGGGATACAATAACTACGAGCAGTACTTC. It specifies CASSGGYNNYEQYF.

This chain joins TRBV9 and TRBJ2-2, with TRBD2 matching over 7 bases. Trimming took 0 bases from V and 4 from J; bases not matched to a gene: 6. The V gene's germline CDR1 is SGDLS and CDR2 YYNGEE. The CDR3 consists of 16 residues. Here the CDR3 reads CASSVVPGGSTGELFF. CDR3 DNA: TGTGCCAGCAGCGTAGTTCCGGGAGGCTCCACCGGGGAGCTGTTTTTT.

CDR3 DNA sequence: TGTGCCAGCATAGGTCGGGACAGGGGTGAAAAACTGTTTTTT. Protein sequence: CASIGRDRGEKLFF. The chain couples TRBV2 to TRBJ1-4; 10 bases are a match to TRBD1. The V segment lost 7 bases and the J segment 7 bases; nucleotides outside the gene matches: 6. The CDR3 covers 14 residues. Germline loops: CDR1 SNHLY, CDR2 FYNNEI.

This clone was observed a handful of times. The J gene is TRBJ2-3, the V gene TRBV2, with TRBD1 identical over 10 bases. The CDR3 has 15 residues. Per the germline V gene, CDR1 is SNHLY and CDR2 is FYNNEI. V shed 7 bases, J shed 0 bases, and the junction held 4 bases outside the gene matches. The CDR3 spells CASTGQGLSTDTQYF. Written as DNA, the CDR3 is TGTGCCAGCACGGGACAGGGGTTGAGCACAGATACGCAGTATTTT.

The sample holds one count of this clone. This chain uses TRBV7-7 with TRBJ2-5, with 14 bases matching TRBD2. The ends lost 2 bases at V and 5 bases at J; junction bases unmatched: 4. The CDR3 consists of 16 residues. Germline V gene sequence: CDR1 SSHAT, CDR2 FNYEAQ (reference sequence). The CDR3 DNA follows: TGTGCCAGCAGCTTACTCGGGACTAGCGGGAGCGAGACCCAGTACTTC. Its translation: CASSLLGTSGSETQYF.

The J gene is TRBJ2-5, the V gene TRBV5-1; 10 bases match TRBD2. Germline CDR1 is SGHRS and CDR2 is YFSETQ. The CDR3 consists of 16 residues. V lost 0 bases, J lost 5 bases, and 7 bases stayed unmatched. CDR3 nucleotide sequence: TGCGCCAGCAGCTTGGTTCATCGACTAGCGGGTGAGACCCAGTACTTC. Amino acids: CASSLVHRLAGETQYF.

This clone was detected only once. Other DNA sequences of this sample code for an identical CDR3. V gene TRBV2 combines with J gene TRBJ2-7, with TRBD2 as a possible D gene (6 bases). The CDR3 loop spans 13 amino acids. Between the trimmed V and J ends, which lost 4 bases and 6 bases, there was a span of 13 bases. The germline V gene encodes CDR1 SNHLY and CDR2 FYNNEI. Here the CDR3 DNA reads TGTGCCAGCAGTGTGCGGGATAGGGTCGAGCAGTACTTC. Residues: CASSVRDRVEQYF.

The V and J genes are TRBV4-1 and TRBJ1-2; 8 bases are shared with TRBD1. V lost 3 bases, J lost 8 bases, and 14 bases stayed unmatched. Germline values: CDR1 MGHRA, CDR2 YSYEKL. The CDR3 is 16 amino acids. The CDR3 loop reads CASSQPQAQGVGGYTF. In DNA, the CDR3 is TGCGCCAGCAGCCAGCCCCAAGCACAGGGGGTAGGAGGCTACACCTTC.

The rearrangement joins TRBV11-2 to TRBJ2-7; 8 nucleotides match TRBD2. CDR3 length equals 16 residues. J gave up 0 bases and V 3 bases, and 7 bases lay outside the gene matches. Germline V gives CDR1 SGHAT, CDR2 FQNNGV. The DNA of the CDR3 is TGTGCCAGCAGCTTCCTTACGGGGGGGAGCTCCTACGAGCAGTACTTC. Residues: CASSFLTGGSSYEQYF.

The genes are TRBV4-2 and TRBJ2-3; 13 positions agree with TRBD2. The germline CDR1 and CDR2 sequences are LGHNA and YNFKEQ. J gave up 4 bases and V 2 bases, and 12 bases lay outside the gene matches. The CDR3 totals 19 residues. The CDR3 coding sequence is TGTGCCAGCAGCCAAACCACTAGCGGGAGGGCCGGGAGTTCAGATACGCAGTATTTT. The encoded protein is CASSQTTSGRAGSSDTQYF.

This clone was detected a few times. The same CDR3 is also encoded by other DNA sequences in this sample. The genes are TRBV6-6 and TRBJ2-7; 9 bases align to TRBD1. Per germline, CDR1 MNHNY and CDR2 SVGAGI (reference sequence). The V gene end was trimmed by 6 bases and the J gene end by 1 base; junction bases not matched to a gene: 4. This CDR3 region has 14 residues. The DNA for the CDR3 is TGTGCCAGCAGGGGACAGGGAGGATCCTACGAGCAGTACTTC. Its protein is CASRGQGGSYEQYF.

This rearrangement joins TRBV11-2 to TRBJ2-5; 8 bases match TRBD2. V lost 5 bases to trimming and J lost 4 bases; unmatched junction nucleotides: 9. The germline gives CDR1 SGHAT, CDR2 FQNNGV. The CDR3 is 15 amino acids. The CDR3 region is CASSPGLALGETQYF. The CDR3 bases are TGTGCCAGCAGCCCAGGACTAGCTTTGGGAGAGACCCAGTACTTC.

The chain recombines TRBV6-4 with TRBJ2-7; 14 bases are a match to TRBD2. CDR1 is MRHNA, CDR2 SNTAGT, per germline. Trimming cost V 3 bases and J 0 bases; bases outside gene matches: 10. This CDR3 region has 19 residues. CDR3 DNA: TGTGCCAGCAGTGAACTACCGGGACTAGCGGGAGTGCGCTCCTACGAGCAGTACTTC. Its translation: CASSELPGLAGVRSYEQYF.

The V and J genes are TRBV5-1 and TRBJ2-7, with D maybe TRBD1 (6 bases). The CDR3 length is 13 residues. V was cut by 4 bases and J by 5 bases, with 13 bases left in between. Germline CDR1 and CDR2: SGHRS and YFSETQ. The chain's CDR3 is CASSLQQGNEQYF. The CDR3 DNA reads TGCGCCAGCAGCCTTCAACAGGGTAACGAGCAGTACTTC.

This chain joins TRBV18 and TRBJ1-1; 9 bases are a match to TRBD1. The CDR3 runs to 16 residues. The V gene's germline CDR1 is KGHSH and CDR2 LQKENI. V shed 1 base and J 5 bases; nucleotides not matched to a gene: 8. The CDR3 is CASSPQEQGARTEAFF. The CDR3 region has the DNA TGTGCCAGCTCACCACAGGAACAGGGGGCGCGAACTGAAGCTTTCTTT.

The rearrangement links TRBV19 to TRBJ2-7, with TRBD2 identical over 15 bases. Germline trimming cut 2 bases from V and 6 bases from J; bases unmatched to any gene: 2. The CDR3 sequence is 15 residues long. CDR1 is LNHDA, CDR2 SQIVND, per germline (reference sequence). CDR3 coding DNA: TGTGCCAGTAGTATAACGGGACTAGCGGGAGGCGAGCAGTACTTC. This codes for CASSITGLAGGEQYF.

This chain links TRBV2 with TRBJ2-1; 8 nucleotides agree with TRBD2. V trimming: 0 bases; J trimming: 8 bases; junction bases outside the gene matches: 12. This CDR3 has 17 residues. Germline CDR1 and CDR2: SNHLY and FYNNEI. The CDR3 loop is CASSEAVTGGPGYEQFF. CDR3 sequence (DNA): TGTGCCAGCAGTGAAGCGGTGACGGGAGGGCCTGGATATGAGCAGTTCTTC.

This sequence joins TRBV5-4 and TRBJ2-3, with 10 bases fitting TRBD2. Germline V gives CDR1 SGHNT, CDR2 YYREEE (reference sequence). Trimming removed 0 bases from V and 2 bases from J; junction bases left unmatched: 6. The CDR3 is made up of 17 amino acids. The CDR3 protein is CASSLGWTSGLTDTQYF. In nucleotides, the CDR3 is TGTGCCAGCAGCTTGGGATGGACTAGCGGCCTCACAGATACGCAGTATTTT.

J is TRBJ2-5 and V is TRBV25-1, with TRBD2 matching 10 bases. With 6 bases clipped from V and 9 bases from J, the junction kept 16 bases outside the gene matches. Germline V CDR1 and CDR2: MGHDK, SYGVNS. This CDR3 spans 16 amino acids. The DNA of the CDR3 is TGTGCCAGCAGGGATCCCGGGACTAGCGCCCCCGGGGCCCAGTACTTC. This gives the protein CASRDPGTSAPGAQYF.

CDR3 sequence (DNA): TGTGCCTGGAGTCGGGCAGGGGGTACCGGGGAGCTGTTTTTT. Encoded protein: CAWSRAGGTGELFF. The genes are TRBV30 and TRBJ2-2; 7 bases fit TRBD1. The germline gives CDR1 GTSNPN, CDR2 SVGIG (reference sequence). The CDR3 totals 14 residues. The V and J ends lost 2 bases and 5 bases, in that order; junction bases with no gene match: 5.

This chain uses TRBV28 with TRBJ1-1, with 8 bases identical to TRBD1. CDR1 MDHEN and CDR2 SYDVKM come from the germline V gene. With 4 bases clipped from V and 11 bases from J, the junction kept 18 bases outside the gene matches. The CDR3 consists of 16 residues. CDR3 sequence: CASSSSRTGILIPAFF. The DNA of the CDR3 is TGTGCCAGCAGTTCATCCCGGACAGGGATCTTGATTCCCGCTTTCTTT.

The chain carries TRBV9 and TRBJ2-5, with 7 bases matching TRBD2. The germline CDR1 and CDR2 sequences are SGDLS and YYNGEE. J was trimmed by 2 bases and V by 0 bases; bases with no gene match: 13. The CDR3 totals 18 residues. CDR3 bases: TGTGCCAGCAGCGTAGGGGCTAGCGGAAACTCGATACAAGAGACCCAGTACTTC. Translated, it gives CASSVGASGNSIQETQYF.

J is TRBJ2-2 and V is TRBV5-1; maybe TRBD1 (6 bases). V was cut by 0 bases and J by 3 bases, with 9 bases left in between. Germline V gene lookup returns CDR1 SGHRS and CDR2 YFSETQ. The CDR3 runs 15 residues. In DNA, the CDR3 is TGCGCCAGCAGCTTGGCAGGGGTGGACACCGGGGAGCTGTTTTTT. This translates into CASSLAGVDTGELFF. Based on the CDR3 plus reference TRBV5-1 and TRBJ2-2, the full variable domain is KAGVTQTPRYLIKTRGQQVTLSCSPISGHRSVSWYQQTPGQGLQFLFEYFSETQRNKGNFPGRFSGRQFSNSRSEMNVSTLELGDSALYLCASSLAGVDTGELFFGEGSRLTVL.

This clone occurred once. The chain recombines TRBV6-5 with TRBJ2-1; 7 bases align to TRBD2. In germline, CDR1 is MNHEY, CDR2 SVGAGI. This CDR3 has 15 residues. Trimming at V came to 7 bases and at J to 0 bases, leaving 6 bases not matched to a gene. The chain's CDR3 is CASKGGTSSYNEQFF. CDR3 in DNA: TGTGCCAGCAAGGGAGGGACGAGCTCCTACAATGAGCAGTTCTTC.

The chain carries TRBV29-1 and TRBJ1-1, with a possible D match to TRBD1 (6 bases). Germline CDR1 is SQVTM and CDR2 is ANQGSEA. Trimming stripped 6 bases from V and 11 bases from J, with 19 bases between. The CDR3 consists of 12 residues. The CDR3 sequence: CSVAPTGLGAFF. The CDR3 DNA is TGCAGCGTGGCCCCAACAGGGTTGGGGGCTTTCTTT. Complete variable domain (other parts from reference TRBV29-1 and TRBJ1-1): SAVISQKPSRDICQRGTSLTIQCQVDSQVTMMFWYRQQPGQSLTLIATANQGSEATYESGFVIDKFPISRPNLTFSTLTVSNMSPEDSSIYLCSVAPTGLGAFFGQGTRLTVV.

Points on this clone: The same CDR3 can be traced to other DNA sequences in this sample. V and J are TRBV6-5 and TRBJ2-7, with TRBD2 as a possible D gene (5 bases). CDR1 MNHEY and CDR2 SVGAGI come from the germline V gene. This CDR3 has 14 amino acids. V was shortened by 2 bases and J by 0 bases, with 8 bases between the two germline ends. CDR3 amino acids: CASSYRDSSYEQYF. CDR3 sequence (DNA): TGTGCCAGCAGTTACCGGGATTCCTCCTACGAGCAGTACTTC.

The chain recombines TRBV4-2 with TRBJ2-7; TRBD2 might be the D (6 bases). CDR3 length: 15 amino acids. Germline V gene sequence: CDR1 LGHNA, CDR2 YNFKEQ. Trimming removed 4 bases from V and 3 bases from J, with 16 bases in between. In DNA, the CDR3 is TGTGCCAGCAGCCTAGGAGCGGGCGCAGTCTACGAGCAGTACTTC. Translating gives CASSLGAGAVYEQYF.

J is TRBJ2-1 and V is TRBV14, with D maybe TRBD2 (5 bases). The V end was cut by 6 bases, the J end by 2 bases, with 8 bases between. The CDR3 sequence is 13 residues long. The germline gives CDR1 SGHDN, CDR2 FVKESK. The CDR3 spells CASSFGTYNEQFF. CDR3 sequence (DNA): TGTGCCAGCAGTTTCGGGACCTACAATGAGCAGTTCTTC. The full variable domain, its missing parts supplied by reference TRBV14 and TRBJ2-1, is EAGVTQFPSHSVIEKGQTVTLRCDPISGHDNLYWYRRVMGKEIKFLLHFVKESKQDESGMPNNRFLAERTGGTYSTLKVQPAELEDSGVYFCASSFGTYNEQFFGPGTRLTVL.

This chain connects TRBV4-1 to TRBJ1-2; TRBD1 matches at 7 bases. V was clipped by 1 base and J by 1 base; unmatched bases: 3. This CDR3 comprises 15 residues. Germline CDR1 is MGHRA and CDR2 is YSYEKL. CDR3 bases: TGCGCCAGCAGCCAAGGGACAGGCAATAACTATGGCTACACCTTC. This codes for CASSQGTGNNYGYTF.